This note documents a single T cell receptor beta chain sequence. No antigen is known for it. The sample originates from a study of STAT5B mutations in CD4+ large granular lymphocyte leukemia. Study observations and caveats: Compared with healthy controls (2/35), patient top clones favored TRBV06 (8/27). Data were not HLA-matched across samples. CD4-sorted patient repertoires seemed more clonal than healthy CD4+ repertoires.

The CDR3 sequence is 14 residues long. V lost 9 bases and J lost 2; bases outside the gene matches: 6. The germline gives CDR1 LNHDA, CDR2 SQIVND (reference sequence). Clones were sequenced by immunoSEQ multiplex PCR, and TCRdb holds only the in-frame ones, with some missing. The table has about 34,000 clones, around 70% seen once; the top ten hold 1.1%. The source material was CD4+ T cells from blood buffy coats. The chain joins TRBV19 to TRBJ2-1, with 8 bases matching TRBD2. The receptor was isolated from a human donor in good health. The CDR3 here is CASVGRAPYNEQFF. In DNA, the CDR3 is TGTGCCAGCGTCGGGAGGGCCCCCTACAATGAGCAGTTCTTC.